The TCR beta chain described here comes from a study of cytomegalovirus exposure and HLA in healthy donors. The PCR contained 60 Vbeta and 13 Jbeta primers. Authors' methods: It was a later analysis that counted tens of millions of unique TCR beta chains, of which around 11 million were shared. Profiled with immunoSEQ multiplex PCR; TCRdb holds only in-frame clones, not every one. From that table come the V and J calls and clone size; the DNA was used to work out D and trimming. The sample lists roughly 90,000 clones, more than 70% occurring once. A remark on this clone: Antigen: not known.

Study results and caveats: Data from an earlier analysis indicated that most TCR beta V segments were productive either about 87% or about 30% of the time. In a later analysis, TCR beta V- and J-gene trimming was associated with a missense DCLRE1C variant.

The sample consisted of PBMCs. This TCR derives from a man aged 18 to 29 in good health and CMV-seronegative.

Written as DNA, the CDR3 is TGTGCCAGCAGCTCTACTAGCGACCCCACAGATACGCAGTATTTT. Its protein is CASSSTSDPTDTQYF. The chain couples TRBV5-4 to TRBJ2-3, with 7 bases that match TRBD2. The germline V gene has CDR1 SGHNT and CDR2 YYREEE (reference sequence). V was pared by 3 bases and J by 2 bases, with 6 bases of the junction left unmatched. This CDR3 contains 15 residues.